The 6 T cell receptor beta chains reported below all come from one sample, sequenced in a study of CD8+ T cells in alopecia areata. Extracted RNA was reverse transcribed into cDNA, the sequencing template. Clones were sequenced by immunoSEQ multiplex PCR, and TCRdb holds only the in-frame ones, with some missing. The data contain 150,000 to 200,000 clones, approximately 56% of them seen just once; the ten biggest clones take up roughly 14%. The sample consisted of CD4+ T cells sorted from blood, taken at week 0. The receptors shown here come from a human donor with alopecia areata.

This clone was observed a handful of times. The chain recombines TRBV29-1 with TRBJ2-7; D is unresolved. Germline assignment: CDR1 SQVTM and CDR2 ANQGSEA. V was clipped by 6 bases and J by 9 bases, with 12 bases between them. The length of the CDR3 is 10 residues. CDR3 loop: CSVTGAAQYF. The CDR3 DNA sequence: TGCAGCGTCACGGGCGCTGCGCAGTACTTC.

This clone has just a few counts. In nucleotides, the CDR3 is TGCGCCAGCAGCTTGGTAGCGGAAACTTACAATGAGCAGTTCTTC. Protein sequence: CASSLVAETYNEQFF. This chain connects TRBV5-1 to TRBJ2-1; maybe TRBD2 (6 bases). Germline V gene data show CDR1 as SGHRS and CDR2 as YFSETQ. Trimming cost V 0 bases and J 4 bases, with 11 bases left between them. The CDR3 runs 15 residues.

V gene TRBV29-1 combines with J gene TRBJ2-4; D possibly corresponds to TRBD1 (5 bases). Trimming took off 3 bases at V and 8 bases at J, with 11 bases between the two ends. The CDR3 runs to 12 residues. The germline V gene encodes CDR1 SQVTM and CDR2 ANQGSEA. CDR3 DNA sequence: TGCAGCGTTGATAGGGGTGGGGACATTCAGTACTTC. It is translated as CSVDRGGDIQYF.

In its sample, this clone was seen a few times. The chain joins TRBV7-8 to TRBJ2-5; D gene ambiguous. Germline V gives CDR1 SGHVS, CDR2 FQNEAQ. CDR3 length: 10 amino acids. V was pared by 5 bases and J by 6 bases, with 4 bases between. CDR3 nucleotides: TGTGCCAGCAGCATGAAGACCCAGTACTTC. Protein product: CASSMKTQYF.

The chain employs TRBV4-2 and TRBJ2-7, with a weak D call TRBD1 (6 bases). Germline assignment: CDR1 LGHNA and CDR2 YNFKEQ. The CDR3 is 15 amino acids. V was pared by 0 bases and J by 5 bases, with 14 bases between. The CDR3 loop reads CASSQERIRGDEQYF. CDR3 coding DNA: TGTGCCAGCAGCCAAGAAAGGATCAGGGGAGACGAGCAGTACTTC.

DNA of the CDR3: TGTGCCAGCAGACCGCCTTTGGGACAAGGGGGTCAAGAGACCCAGTACTTC. Translating it yields CASRPPLGQGGQETQYF. The chain combines TRBV7-8 with TRBJ2-5; TRBD1 is a possible D gene (6 bases). This CDR3 has 17 amino acids. V was trimmed by 6 bases and J by 2 bases, leaving 22 bases between them. The V gene's germline CDR1 is SGHVS and CDR2 FQNEAQ.